This entry features one T cell receptor (beta chain) sequence. Its antigen target is currently unknown. It has no much larger one-base neighbor in the sample; base qualities were not kept. The entry originates in a study of identical twins (dated by TCRdb to about 2016). Background for the entire study: To test whether fetal clonotypes persist, this study deep-sequenced TCR alpha and beta repertoires from monozygotic twins, from unrelated adults of various ages, and from cord blood. Replicate twin experiments were performed at different times using different library preparation protocols to rule out contamination.

The full study reports these points: The excess sharing between twins in beta out-of-frame sequences was weaker because fewer shared sequences reduced the signal-to-noise ratio. Abundant cord blood beta clonotypes carried fewer insertions; young adult naive repertoires showed a weaker similar trend, while memory repertoires showed none. In monozygotic twins, out-of-frame TCR alpha sharing was systematically underestimated by recombination models, although the models agreed with sharing between unrelated individuals. Compared with coincidental sharing between unrelated individuals, out-of-frame TCR alpha sequences shared between twins showed an excess of sequences with low generation probability. Invariant T cells such as MAIT and iNKT could partly confound zero-insertion analyses, though diverse VJ usage argued against this for most clonotypes. Because the same donors could not be followed over many years, the conclusions depended on cross-sectional statistical analysis.

The CDR3 contains 15 residues, cysteine and phenylalanine counted. The retained sequence is limited to the CDR3, 45 bases, with the frame set at the first base. V is cut back by 5 bases and J by 6 bases, with 10 bases in the junction unmatched. Looking up the germline V gene (reference sequence) yields CDR1 SEHNR and CDR2 FQNEAQ. The library was generated by 5' RACE. Sequencing was performed on an Illumina HiSeq 2000. Template switching added a universal primer binding site, and the final cDNA carried a unique molecular identifier that allowed TCR cDNA molecules to be counted accurately. Specific primers in the conserved constant-segment region were used to synthesize first-strand cDNA for the TCR alpha and beta chains. To control for contamination, each cDNA library was double barcoded with a SMART-Mk sample barcode plus Illumina barcodes. TruSeq adapter sequences and Illumina sample barcodes were added in two successive PCR steps. Sequencing of the TCR alpha and beta cDNA libraries was done on the Illumina HiSeq platform using custom primers. The paper's data handling went like this. Unique molecular identifiers were extracted from raw reads with MiGEC, and CDR3 positions were determined with MiXCR. Recombination models were inferred per individual with the repgenHMM and IGoR tools using an EM algorithm. The analysis of shared clonotypes was done with the tcR package in R, with sharing normalized by the product of cloneset sizes. To study raw recombination free of thymic and clonal selection effects, out-of-frame nonproductive sequences were analyzed. Clones were called with MiXCR by TCRdb after fastp trimmed the public reads at Q25, and only in-frame beta chains were retained. Rows with a matching CDR3 protein are joined into one entry that keeps the most common DNA and genes. Clone size and V and J calls follow TCRdb, not the original study. The sample table holds 450,000 or so distinct CDR3 sequences, of which approximately 15% were seen once. The ten most abundant clones make up 0.4% to 0.55% of the sample.

Only healthy Caucasian donors were included. Three pairs of female monozygotic twins, all aged roughly 18 to 29 years, were included in the twin cohort. Positive isolation kits from Invitrogen were used to isolate the CD4+ and CD8+ T cell populations. A further study also used this sample, focusing on yellow fever vaccine responses in identical twins. As noted in the second study: According to the authors, the vaccine-induced T cell response in identical twins seemed to be partly convergent and partly specific to each individual. In identical twins, the study followed T cell clones that responded to the vaccine with precision.

This chain is built from TRBV7-9 and TRBJ2-5; a stretch of 9 junction bases matches TRBD1. This sequence was found in a woman aged 18-29 years in good health. The sample comprised CD4+ T cells sorted from blood. The nucleotide sequence is given as TGTGCCAGCAGCAACCAACGGGACAGGGTAAAGACCCAGTACTTC. It translates to CASSNQRDRVKTQYF.